Only a few counts were recorded for the clone carrying this T cell receptor (beta chain). The data originate from a study of immune characterization of retroperitoneal liposarcoma. Each CDR3 protein gets one entry after TCRdb re-called the PCR reads with MiXCR. Altogether 9,500 to 12,000 distinct CDR3 sequences are present, roughly 26% being singletons, with the ten largest covering 7% to 10%. The specimen was tumor tissue. The TCR comes from a female donor with retroperitoneal liposarcoma.

CDR3 region: CASSEVGGLNQPQHF. CDR3 in DNA: TGTGCCAGCAGTGAAGTTGGGGGCCTCAATCAGCCCCAGCATTTT. The J gene is TRBJ1-5, the V gene TRBV6-1, with a tentative D call TRBD1 (6 bases). With 1 base removed from V and 3 bases from J, the gap between germline ends came to 10 bases. Per germline, CDR1 MNHNS and CDR2 SASEGT. The CDR3 length is 15 residues.